The present T cell receptor (beta chain) was sequenced within a study of blood T cell repertoires in COVID-19. Study background: Sites in the United States, Italy and Spain provided acute and convalescent COVID-19 samples. Nucleic acid was either cDNA or gDNA, and it came from T cells, B-cell-depleted T cells, or PBMCs.

Generated by immunoSEQ multiplex PCR, the TCRdb table keeps only in-frame clones and is missing some. This table has about 180,000 clones, 79% appearing once. CDR1 and CDR2 from the germline V gene are SGHVS and FNYEAQ. V was pared by 5 bases and J by 2 bases, with 18 bases between. This CDR3 region has 16 residues. The chain combines TRBV7-6 with TRBJ2-5; a possible D gene is TRBD1 (7 bases). This receptor was identified in a woman aged 60 to 75 with COVID-19, enrolled during active disease. Source material: peripheral blood. The chain's CDR3 is CASSTGGGRGQETQYF. The DNA of the CDR3 is TGTGCCAGCAGCACCGGGGGTGGCAGGGGGCAAGAGACCCAGTACTTC.